A single sample is the source of the 5 T cell receptor beta chains below, sequenced in a study of early T cells in non-severe SARS-CoV-2 infection. MiXCR was run by TCRdb on the 5' RACE reads, yielding one entry per CDR3 protein. The data show 80,000 to 100,000 distinct CDR3 sequences, more than 9% seen once. The sequencing sample was made of whole blood. The receptors originated from an adult who was a healthcare worker with PCR-confirmed SARS-CoV-2 infection or an uninfected control (not recorded which).

This clonotype was found many times. CDR3: CASIGLSGYTF. The CDR3 bases are TGTGCCAGCATTGGTCTATCCGGCTACACCTTC. The genes are TRBV5-6 and TRBJ1-2; no firm D call. Germline V gene sequence: CDR1 SGHDT, CDR2 YYEEEE. The ends were cut back, 6 bases at V and 8 bases at J, with 11 bases in the middle. This CDR3 region has 11 residues.

Regarding this clonotype: Just one base apart from a much larger clone, this may be a read error. The rearrangement uses TRBV24-1 and TRBJ2-7; the match to TRBD1 covers 8 bases. This CDR3 has 14 amino acids. Germline V lookup: CDR1 KGHDR, CDR2 SFDVKD. The CDR3 nucleotides read TGTGCCATCAGTGAGGCAGGGGGCACCTACGAGCAGTACTTC. Protein product: CAISEAGGTYEQYF.

This clonotype was detected a few times. This rearrangement joins TRBV24-1 to TRBJ2-1; TRBD1 agrees at 9 bases. Germline-derived CDR1 and CDR2 are KGHDR and SFDVKD. The junction had 6 bases not matched to a gene; V was cut back by 3 bases and J by 7 bases. This CDR3 comprises 15 residues. CDR3 amino acids: CATSDVGDRANEQFF. The CDR3 nucleotides read TGTGCCACCAGTGATGTGGGGGACAGGGCAAATGAGCAGTTCTTC.

The J gene is TRBJ2-5, the V gene TRBV20-1, with 7 nucleotides matching TRBD1. CDR1 is DFQATT, CDR2 SNEGSKA, per germline (reference sequence). V dropped 1 base and J dropped 4; count of bases not matched to a gene: 6. The CDR3 is 14 amino acids. CDR3 coding DNA: TGCAGTGCTAGAGCCAGGGGGTCCTCAGAGACCCAGTACTTC. The encoded protein is CSARARGSSETQYF.

This CDR3 is CSAEPPAGAGTDTQYF. CDR3 bases: TGCAGTGCCGAACCACCAGCGGGAGCCGGCACAGATACGCAGTATTTT. The chain employs TRBV20-1 and TRBJ2-3; 8 bases are a match to TRBD2. The germline V gene encodes CDR1 DFQATT and CDR2 SNEGSKA (reference sequence). The CDR3 contains 16 residues. With V trimmed by 6 bases and J by 1 base, 12 bases remained unmatched.